This T cell receptor beta chain stems from a study of beta chain features in type 1 diabetes. Across the study: Age, gender, cell numbers and subset yield matched between patients and controls.

As to this clone: The antigen is undetermined.

This CDR3 spans 18 amino acids. V gave up 0 bases and J gave up 5 bases; unmatched junction bases: 11. Germline V gene data show CDR1 as MGHRA and CDR2 as YSYEKL. Study-level results: Type 1 diabetes patients showed fewer insertions and more deletions at VDJ junctions. TCRB CDR3s were moderately but significantly shorter in Type 1 diabetes patients in all four CD4+ subsets. In patients and controls equally, PCR might favor templates that are shorter.

Every bit of the isolated RNA underwent reverse transcription, so sequencing read expressed TCRB transcripts. The data were produced by immunoSEQ multiplex PCR, yet TCRdb's version contains in-frame clones alone and is incomplete. The profile shows some 660,000 clones, more than 12% of them singletons. This sequence joins TRBV4-1 and TRBJ1-2; the match to TRBD1 covers 11 bases. Sequenced: naive CD4+ T cells from blood. This receptor was obtained from a man between 18 and 35 years old with type 1 diabetes. The CDR3 loop reads CASSQETLRTGGRYGYTF. The DNA for the CDR3 is TGCGCCAGCAGCCAAGAAACCCTAAGGACAGGGGGCCGGTATGGCTACACCTTC.